This entry concerns a single TCR beta chain. The data were taken from a study of T cell responses to AZD1222 COVID-19 vaccine. Trimming removed 3 bases from V and 6 bases from J, with 21 bases in between. The CDR3 loop spans 17 amino acids. Germline V gives CDR1 SGHAT, CDR2 FQNNGV. Here immunoSEQ multiplex PCR was the method, and the copy in TCRdb shows in-frame clones only, minus some. The sample has 100,000 to 150,000 clones; approximately 85% are singletons. This receptor was identified in an adult who received the AZD1222 COVID-19 vaccine. The sample in question was peripheral blood, obtained 28 days after the second AZD1222 dose. The chain couples TRBV11-2 to TRBJ2-4; D perhaps matches TRBD1 (7 bases). CDR3 amino acids: CASSLAGQFSFPNIQYF. As DNA, the CDR3 is TGTGCCAGCAGCTTGGCGGGACAGTTCAGTTTCCCAAACATTCAGTACTTC.